These 21 T cell receptor beta chains share one sample of origin, sequenced in a study of CD8+CD57+ T cells in acquired aplastic anemia. It was genomic DNA that served as the template for profiling TCR beta VDJ and CDR3. Each CDR3 protein gets one entry after TCRdb re-called the reads with MiXCR. The sample has some 280,000 distinct CDR3 sequences, 45% to 70% seen once. The specimen was sorted CD4+, CD8+, or CD8+CD57+ T cells (not recorded which) from PBMCs. The receptors come from a human donor with severe aplastic anemia or a healthy control (not recorded which).

The V gene is TRBV2, the J gene TRBJ2-3, with 7 positions matching TRBD2. The CDR3 spans 15 residues. CDR1 and CDR2 (germline): SNHLY, FYNNEI. The V gene end was trimmed by 3 bases and the J gene end by 9 bases; junction bases not matched to a gene: 12. The CDR3 nucleotides are TGTGCCAGCAGTGATTGGGTGAAGGGAGGGGAGACGCAGTATTTT. It codes for CASSDWVKGGETQYF.

The gene calls are TRBV5-1 and TRBJ2-3, with D tentatively TRBD2 (6 bases). This CDR3 region has 15 residues. The germline V gene encodes CDR1 SGHRS and CDR2 YFSETQ. Deletions cut 3 bases from V and 1 base from J, with 12 bases between. In DNA form, the CDR3 reads TGCGCCAGCAGCTCCCGGGACTCCGGCACAGATACGCAGTATTTT. Amino acids: CASSSRDSGTDTQYF.

This clonotype was counted many times. The chain is built from TRBV5-1 and TRBJ1-1; TRBD1 agrees at 8 bases. Germline CDR1 and CDR2: SGHRS and YFSETQ. J lost 8 bases, V lost 5 bases, and 5 bases had no gene match. This CDR3 is built from 12 residues. Written as DNA, the CDR3 is TGCGCCAGCAGGTTAACAGGGGGAGAAGCTTTCTTT. Protein sequence: CASRLTGGEAFF.

Only a few counts were recorded for this clonotype. CDR3 sequence (DNA): TGTGCCAGCAGCTTAACGGCACAGGGCGAGCTGTTTTTT. Encoded protein: CASSLTAQGELFF. The chain uses TRBV7-3 and TRBJ1-4; maybe TRBD1 (6 bases). The V and J ends lost 0 bases and 14 bases respectively, with 13 bases between them. In germline, CDR1 is SGHTA, CDR2 FQGTGA. The CDR3 consists of 13 residues.

The J gene is TRBJ2-1, the V gene TRBV24-1, with a tentative D call TRBD2 (7 bases). The CDR3 sequence is 13 residues long. V was clipped by 6 bases and J by 9 bases, with 14 bases between them. Germline V gene sequence: CDR1 KGHDR, CDR2 SFDVKD. The CDR3 DNA follows: TGTGCCACCAGTATTAGAGGGGGGGGTGAGCAGTTCTTC. It specifies CATSIRGGGEQFF.

V and J are TRBV10-1 and TRBJ2-3; a weak D match, TRBD2 (7 bases). V lost 7 bases and J 2 bases, leaving 19 bases between the germline ends. Germline V gene lookup returns CDR1 WNHNN and CDR2 SYGVQD (reference sequence). The CDR3 spans 16 residues. The CDR3 is CASNTGGTEYTDTQYF. In DNA form, the CDR3 reads TGCGCCAGCAATACGGGGGGCACCGAGTACACAGATACGCAGTATTTT.

CDR3 bases: TGTGCCAGCAGTGGGATTAGCGCCCAAGAGACCCAGTACTTC. Protein: CASSGISAQETQYF. The rearrangement uses TRBV2 and TRBJ2-5, with TRBD2 as a possible D gene (5 bases). V lost 4 bases and J lost 1, with 10 bases in between. The germline gives CDR1 SNHLY, CDR2 FYNNEI. The CDR3 is 14 amino acids.

In its sample, this clonotype was seen many times. V gene TRBV7-8 combines with J gene TRBJ2-5; D may be TRBD2 (6 bases). This CDR3 is built from 14 residues. Trimming removed 1 base at V and 1 base at J, with 7 bases between. Per germline, CDR1 SGHVS and CDR2 FQNEAQ. The CDR3 spells CASSLVGGQETQYF. In DNA, the CDR3 is TGTGCCAGCAGCTTAGTGGGGGGCCAAGAGACCCAGTACTTC.

This chain joins TRBV15 and TRBJ1-3; 8 positions agree with TRBD1. This CDR3 contains 16 residues. V shed 5 bases and J 0 bases; nucleotides not matched to a gene: 6. CDR1 and CDR2 (germline): LNHNV, YYDKDF (reference sequence). For the CDR3, the DNA is TGTGCCACCAGCCCAGGGGGCGGGGGCTCTGGAAACACCATATATTTT. Translated: CATSPGGGGSGNTIYF.

The J gene is TRBJ2-5, the V gene TRBV7-6; D is undetermined. The germline V gene encodes CDR1 SGHVS and CDR2 FNYEAQ. V dropped 0 bases and J dropped 5 bases, with 10 bases sitting between them. The CDR3 totals 14 residues. CDR3 in amino acids: CASSLAIVGETQYF. The CDR3 coding sequence is TGTGCCAGCAGCTTAGCGATAGTCGGCGAGACCCAGTACTTC.

This clonotype showed up just a few times. V and J are TRBV9 and TRBJ2-1; 7 bases agree with TRBD2. With V trimmed by 3 bases and J by 1 base, 4 bases remained unmatched. In germline, CDR1 is SGDLS, CDR2 YYNGEE. This CDR3 region has 15 residues. The CDR3 loop is CASSEGAGSYNEQFF. The CDR3, as DNA: TGTGCCAGCAGCGAAGGAGCGGGGTCCTACAATGAGCAGTTCTTC.

The rearrangement uses TRBV7-9 and TRBJ2-1, with 12 bases fitting TRBD1. From germline, CDR1 is SEHNR and CDR2 FQNEAQ (reference sequence). The CDR3 spans 15 residues. Losses at the gene ends were 6 bases for V and 7 bases for J; bases not matched to a gene: 7. The CDR3 nucleotides are TGTGCCAGCAGTTCCGGGACAGGGGGCAGGAATGAGCAGTTCTTC. Amino acid sequence: CASSSGTGGRNEQFF.

Of note for this clonotype: A read error is likely, as this CDR3 ends without the conserved phenylalanine or tryptophan. V gene TRBV19 combines with J gene TRBJ1-1, with D possibly being TRBD1 (5 bases). CDR1 LNHDA and CDR2 SQIVND come from the germline V gene (reference sequence). V was shortened by 1 base and J by 1 base, with 10 bases between the two germline ends. The CDR3 is made up of 15 amino acids. CDR3 protein: CASSIASGGNTEAFL. CDR3 coding DNA: TGTGCCAGTAGTATAGCTAGCGGGGGGAACACTGAAGCTTTCCTT.

This rearrangement joins TRBV15 to TRBJ1-5; D may be TRBD1 (5 bases). Germline V gives CDR1 LNHNV, CDR2 YYDKDF (reference sequence). The CDR3 totals 14 residues. V was shortened by 6 bases and J by 4 bases, with 13 bases between the two germline ends. The CDR3 region is CATSDRGDNQPQHF. CDR3 nucleotide sequence: TGTGCCACCAGTGACAGAGGTGATAATCAGCCCCAGCATTTT.

The V and J genes are TRBV7-6 and TRBJ2-3, with 7 bases fitting TRBD2. There are 14 residues in the CDR3. Germline CDR1 SGHVS, CDR2 FNYEAQ. V was clipped by 2 bases and J by 1 base; unmatched bases: 0. CDR3 nucleotide sequence: TGTGCCAGCAGCTTACTAGCGGGCACAGATACGCAGTATTTT. This encodes CASSLLAGTDTQYF.

As regards this clonotype: Without the conserved terminal phenylalanine or tryptophan, this CDR3 likely stems from a read error. CDR3 in amino acids: CASSVVPSDTGTGELFS. The CDR3 DNA reads TGTGCCAGCAGCGTAGTACCTTCGGATACGGGGACCGGGGAGCTGTTTTCT. The V and J genes are TRBV14 and TRBJ2-2; tentatively, D is TRBD2 (5 bases). The CDR3 covers 17 residues. CDR1 is SGHDN, CDR2 FVKESK, per germline. The ends were cut back, 5 bases at V and 5 bases at J, with 21 bases in the middle.

The gene calls are TRBV30 and TRBJ1-1; TRBD1 aligns across 11 bases. The CDR3 loop spans 14 amino acids. With V trimmed by 2 bases and J by 5 bases, 4 bases remained unmatched. CDR1 and CDR2 from the germline V gene are GTSNPN and SVGIG (reference sequence). CDR3 nucleotides: TGTGCCTGGAGTACAGGACAGGGGGCAACTGAAGCTTTCTTT. Translating it yields CAWSTGQGATEAFF.

The rearrangement links TRBV2 to TRBJ2-5, with TRBD1 matching 7 bases. CDR1 and CDR2 (germline): SNHLY, FYNNEI. This CDR3 is built from 14 residues. Trimming removed 2 bases from V and 4 bases from J; junction bases left unmatched: 4. In nucleotides, the CDR3 is TGTGCCAGCAGTGAAAGGGGGCGTATAGAGACCCAGTACTTC. Its protein product is CASSERGRIETQYF.

This clonotype was seen ten or more times. The gene calls are TRBV2 and TRBJ1-5, with 9 positions matching TRBD1. There are 18 residues in the CDR3. Germline CDR1 is SNHLY and CDR2 is FYNNEI. Trimming removed 6 bases from V and 1 base from J; junction bases left unmatched: 13. CDR3: CASRGDREGMMSNQPQHF. CDR3 nucleotides: TGTGCCAGCAGAGGGGACAGGGAGGGGATGATGAGCAATCAGCCCCAGCATTTT.

The chain carries TRBV19 and TRBJ1-2, with 9 bases lining up with TRBD1. The germline V gene has CDR1 LNHDA and CDR2 SQIVND (reference sequence). V shed 7 bases and J 5 bases; nucleotides not matched to a gene: 8. CDR3 length: 14 amino acids. CDR3 bases: TGTGCCAGTAACACAGGGGGCCGGAATTATGGCTACACCTTC. It specifies CASNTGGRNYGYTF.

This clonotype was seen only a few times. V and J are TRBV2 and TRBJ1-2; D unclear. The CDR3 totals 17 residues. The germline gives CDR1 SNHLY, CDR2 FYNNEI. Trimming took 1 base from V and 4 from J, leaving 19 bases between them. The CDR3, as DNA: TGTGCCAGCAGTGAAGGTGGGATGGTGGTCATCTTCTATGGCTACACCTTC. Amino acids: CASSEGGMVVIFYGYTF. The full variable domain, completed using reference TRBV2 and TRBJ1-2, is EPEVTQTPSHQVTQMGQEVILRCVPISNHLYFYWYRQILGQKVEFLVSFYNNEISEKSEIFDDQFSVERPDGSNFTLKIRSTKLEDSAMYFCASSEGGMVVIFYGYTFGSGTRLTVV.